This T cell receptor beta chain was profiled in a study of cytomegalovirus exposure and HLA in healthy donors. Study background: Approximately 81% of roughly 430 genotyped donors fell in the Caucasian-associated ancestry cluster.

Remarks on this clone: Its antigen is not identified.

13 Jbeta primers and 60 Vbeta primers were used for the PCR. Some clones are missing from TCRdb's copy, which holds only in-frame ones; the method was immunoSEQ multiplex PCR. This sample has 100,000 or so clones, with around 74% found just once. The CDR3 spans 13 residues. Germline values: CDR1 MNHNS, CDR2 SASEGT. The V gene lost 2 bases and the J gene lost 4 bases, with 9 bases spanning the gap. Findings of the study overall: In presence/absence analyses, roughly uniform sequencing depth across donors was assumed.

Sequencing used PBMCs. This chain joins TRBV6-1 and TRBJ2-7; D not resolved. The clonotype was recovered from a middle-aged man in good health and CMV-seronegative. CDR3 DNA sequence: TGTGCCAGCAGTGAACACGGTTCATACGAGCAGTACTTC. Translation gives CASSEHGSYEQYF.